Below, 32 T cell receptor beta chains from the same sample are listed, as sequenced in a study of blood T cell repertoires in COVID-19. Some clones are missing from TCRdb's copy, which holds only in-frame ones; the method was immunoSEQ multiplex PCR. The sample has around 250,000 clones, approximately 89% seen once. The sample comprised PBMCs or T cells enriched from blood (not recorded which). These receptors all come from a woman aged 40 to 49 who had been exposed to COVID-19.

The chain couples TRBV9 to TRBJ1-5; a possible D gene is TRBD1 (6 bases). The germline V gene has CDR1 SGDLS and CDR2 YYNGEE. The CDR3 has 15 amino acids. The V and J ends lost 3 bases and 0 bases respectively, with 10 bases between them. CDR3 in amino acids: CASSEQGDSNQPQHF. CDR3 coding DNA: TGTGCCAGCAGCGAACAGGGAGATAGCAATCAGCCCCAGCATTTT.

The chain uses TRBV19 and TRBJ1-2; 9 bases agree with TRBD1. Germline trimming cut 7 bases from V and 5 bases from J; bases unmatched to any gene: 8. CDR1 and CDR2 (germline): LNHDA, SQIVND (reference sequence). The CDR3 is 14 residues long. The CDR3 protein is CASTPDRGSYGYTF. CDR3 nucleotide sequence: TGTGCCAGTACCCCAGACAGGGGGAGTTATGGCTACACCTTC.

The chain recombines TRBV5-1 with TRBJ2-7, with a weak D call TRBD1 (6 bases). The CDR3 extends over 14 amino acids. Germline assignment: CDR1 SGHRS and CDR2 YFSETQ. Trimming shortened V by 4 bases and J by 2 bases, and 13 bases separated the two germline ends. The DNA for the CDR3 is TGCGCCAGCAGCCCCACAGGGACCACCTACGAGCAGTACTTC. Amino acid sequence: CASSPTGTTYEQYF.

The V call is TRBV14, the J call TRBJ2-1; 11 nucleotides match TRBD1. The CDR3 consists of 16 residues. Germline values: CDR1 SGHDN, CDR2 FVKESK. J was trimmed by 8 bases and V by 1 base; bases with no gene match: 7. The CDR3 nucleotides are TGTGCCAGCAGCCAAGTAGCGGACAGGGGGCTGGATGAGCAGTTCTTC. As protein: CASSQVADRGLDEQFF. The full variable domain, its missing parts supplied by reference TRBV14 and TRBJ2-1, is EAGVTQFPSHSVIEKGQTVTLRCDPISGHDNLYWYRRVMGKEIKFLLHFVKESKQDESGMPNNRFLAERTGGTYSTLKVQPAELEDSGVYFCASSQVADRGLDEQFFGPGTRLTVL.

The rearrangement links TRBV19 to TRBJ1-5, with D perhaps matching TRBD1 (5 bases). Germline-derived CDR1 and CDR2 are LNHDA and SQIVND (reference sequence). The ends were cut back, 4 bases at V and 1 base at J, with 17 bases in the middle. The length of the CDR3 is 17 residues. CDR3 residues: CASSRRPGTGSNQPQHF. The CDR3 DNA reads TGTGCCAGTAGTAGACGACCCGGGACTGGGAGCAATCAGCCCCAGCATTTT. Filled out from reference TRBV19 and TRBJ1-5, the complete variable domain reads DGGITQSPKYLFRKEGQNVTLSCEQNLNHDAMYWYRQDPGQGLRLIYYSQIVNDFQKGDIAEGYSVSREKKESFPLTVTSAQKNPTAFYLCASSRRPGTGSNQPQHFGDGTRLSIL.

The genes are TRBV7-9 and TRBJ2-5; D gene uncertain. Deletions cut 5 bases from V and 4 bases from J, with 17 bases between. Germline V gives CDR1 SEHNR, CDR2 FQNEAQ (reference sequence). The CDR3 spans 15 residues. CDR3 amino acids: CASSIRSPGGETQYF. The CDR3 DNA reads as TGTGCCAGCAGCATCCGATCCCCCGGCGGAGAGACCCAGTACTTC. The variable domain in full, with the rest retrieved from reference TRBV7-9 and TRBJ2-5, is DTGVSQNPRHKITKRGQNVTFRCDPISEHNRLYWYRQTLGQGPEFLTYFQNEAQLEKSRLLSDRFSAERPKGSFSTLEIQRTEQGDSAMYLCASSIRSPGGETQYFGPGTRLLVL.

The chain uses TRBV5-1 and TRBJ2-5; 8 bases line up with TRBD1. The CDR3 covers 15 residues. V shed 4 bases, J shed 4 bases, and the junction held 9 bases outside the gene matches. Germline CDR1 is SGHRS and CDR2 is YFSETQ. The CDR3 spells CASSPGFTGGETQYF. The CDR3 region has the DNA TGCGCCAGCAGCCCAGGTTTTACAGGGGGAGAGACCCAGTACTTC.

For this clone: Germline is not matched at one junction end, which may reflect a read error. This rearrangement joins TRBV5-1 to TRBJ1-1, with 8 bases that match TRBD1. The CDR3 has 14 residues. Germline lookup yields CDR1 SGHRS and CDR2 YFSETQ. CDR3 amino acids: CASSKDRANTEAFF. CDR3 DNA sequence: TGTGCCAGCAGCAAGGACAGGGCAAACACTGAAGCTTTCTTT.

The rearrangement joins TRBV5-1 to TRBJ2-2; D is perhaps TRBD2 (5 bases). This CDR3 is built from 15 residues. Deletions cut 0 bases from V and 4 bases from J, with 10 bases between. The V gene's germline CDR1 is SGHRS and CDR2 YFSETQ. The CDR3 here is CASSLASRGTGELFF. For the CDR3, the DNA is TGCGCCAGCAGCTTGGCTAGCCGGGGCACCGGGGAGCTGTTTTTT.

DNA for the CDR3: TGCGCCAGCAGCCAAGATCAGGGGAGCTCCTATAATTCACCCCTCCACTTT. The encoded protein is CASSQDQGSSYNSPLHF. The chain carries TRBV4-3 and TRBJ1-6; the D gene is possibly TRBD1 (6 bases). There are 17 residues in the CDR3. Germline CDR1 is LGHNA and CDR2 is YSLEER. V dropped 0 bases and J dropped 0 bases, with 9 bases sitting between them.

The J gene is TRBJ1-5, the V gene TRBV2; 9 bases align to TRBD1. Trimming at V came to 4 bases and at J to 2 bases, leaving 6 bases not matched to a gene. CDR3 length equals 16 residues. Germline assignment: CDR1 SNHLY and CDR2 FYNNEI. CDR3 DNA: TGTGCCAGCAGTGGTACAGGGGGCTTGGGCAATCAGCCCCAGCATTTT. Protein sequence: CASSGTGGLGNQPQHF.

The genes are TRBV6-5 and TRBJ1-6; 9 bases align to TRBD1. The CDR3 loop spans 14 amino acids. CDR1 and CDR2 (germline): MNHEY, SVGAGI. V trimming: 7 bases; J trimming: 10 bases; junction bases outside the gene matches: 8. The CDR3: CASTDRGFQSPLHF. The CDR3 coding sequence is TGTGCCAGCACGGACAGGGGATTTCAATCACCCCTCCACTTT.

J is TRBJ1-5 and V is TRBV2; TRBD1 matches 9 bases. Trimming at V came to 6 bases and at J to 2 bases, leaving 5 bases not matched to a gene. The germline V gene has CDR1 SNHLY and CDR2 FYNNEI. The CDR3 spans 15 residues. This CDR3 reads CASRSGTGRNQPQHF. DNA for the CDR3: TGTGCCAGCAGAAGCGGGACAGGGCGCAATCAGCCCCAGCATTTT.

The V gene is TRBV18, the J gene TRBJ1-1; 7 nucleotides agree with TRBD1. CDR3 length: 15 residues. Trimming took 2 bases from V and 1 from J; bases not matched to a gene: 4. Germline CDR1 and CDR2: KGHSH and LQKENI. CDR3: CASSPGDRRNTEAFF. The CDR3 DNA sequence: TGTGCCAGCTCACCAGGGGACAGAAGGAACACTGAAGCTTTCTTT.

V usage is TRBV15 and J usage is TRBJ1-2; D possibly corresponds to TRBD1 (5 bases). Germline assignment: CDR1 LNHNV and CDR2 YYDKDF (reference sequence). Trimming shortened V by 9 bases and J by 5 bases, and 16 bases separated the two germline ends. The CDR3 contains 13 residues. CDR3 sequence reads: CATREAGYYGYTF. CDR3 nucleotide sequence: TGTGCCACGCGGGAGGCAGGGTATTATGGCTACACCTTC. Based on the CDR3 plus reference TRBV15 and TRBJ1-2, the full variable domain is DAMVIQNPRYQVTQFGKPVTLSCSQTLNHNVMYWYQQKSSQAPKLLFHYYDKDFNNEADTPDNFQSRRPNTSFCFLDIRSPGLGDTAMYLCATREAGYYGYTFGSGTRLTVV.

This clone appeared a single time. This chain uses TRBV19 with TRBJ1-5; 7 bases are shared with TRBD1. V lost 6 bases, J lost 1 base, and 3 bases stayed unmatched. Looked up from germline, CDR1 is LNHDA and CDR2 is SQIVND (reference sequence). This CDR3 has 14 residues. The CDR3: CASREGASNQPQHF. DNA for the CDR3: TGTGCCAGTAGGGAGGGGGCCAGCAATCAGCCCCAGCATTTT.

The V and J genes are TRBV6-5 and TRBJ2-1, with 8 bases matching TRBD2. Germline V CDR1 and CDR2: MNHEY, SVGAGI. The junction had 10 bases not matched to a gene; V was cut back by 8 bases and J by 7 bases. The CDR3 sequence is 14 residues long. The CDR3 spells CASRPGLGVNEQFF. CDR3 in DNA: TGTGCCAGCCGACCGGGACTAGGGGTGAATGAGCAGTTCTTC.

The sample holds one count of this clone. The V call is TRBV13, the J call TRBJ1-1; possibly TRBD1 for D (6 bases). This CDR3 is built from 10 residues. V was pared by 11 bases and J by 8 bases, with 12 bases between. The germline V gene has CDR1 PRHDT and CDR2 FYEKMQ (reference sequence). In nucleotides, the CDR3 is TGTGCCCCCAAGGGGGAGGAAGCTTTCTTT. This encodes CAPKGEEAFF. Based on the CDR3 plus reference TRBV13 and TRBJ1-1, the full variable domain is AAGVIQSPRHLIKEKRETATLKCYPIPRHDTVYWYQQGPGQDPQFLISFYEKMQSDKGSIPDRFSAQQFSDYHSELNMSSLELGDSALYFCAPKGEEAFFGQGTRLTVV.

The chain combines TRBV21-1 with TRBJ2-1; the table names TRBD2, a call not compared with the DNA. TRBV21-1 is a pseudogene. The CDR3 spans 12 residues. CDR3 region: CASSNWETKQFF. The CDR3, as DNA: TGTGCCAGCAGCAACTGGGAGACAAAGCAGTTCTTC.

J is TRBJ2-2 and V is TRBV12-5, with TRBD2 as a possible D gene (6 bases). V was clipped by 3 bases and J by 5 bases, with 19 bases between them. CDR1 and CDR2 (germline): LGHNT, FRNRAP. The CDR3 spans 17 residues. CDR3 loop: CASGFRAWGDPTGELFF. The DNA for the CDR3 is TGTGCTAGTGGTTTCAGGGCTTGGGGGGACCCGACCGGGGAGCTGTTTTTT.

The V gene is TRBV10-3, the J gene TRBJ1-2; D possibly corresponds to TRBD1 (5 bases). V shed 4 bases and J shed 1 base, with 16 bases lying between them. The CDR3 totals 16 residues. Per germline, CDR1 ENHRY and CDR2 SYGVKD. The CDR3 DNA is TGTGCCATCAGTGCCTGGGCCCTGACAGATAACTATGGCTACACCTTC. This sequence encodes CAISAWALTDNYGYTF.

The genes are TRBV5-8 and TRBJ2-7; 7 bases are a match to TRBD1. With V trimmed by 1 base and J by 3 bases, 4 bases remained unmatched. The CDR3 sequence is 14 residues long. CDR1 and CDR2 from the germline V gene are SGHTS and YDEGEE. The CDR3 region is CASSLYDRDYEQYV. In DNA form, the CDR3 reads TGTGCCAGCAGCTTGTACGACAGGGACTACGAGCAGTACGTC.

The chain carries TRBV3-1 (or the pseudogene TRBV3-2) and TRBJ2-2, with 9 bases aligning to TRBD2. CDR1 and CDR2 (germline): LGHDT, YNNKEL (reference sequence). This CDR3 region has 18 residues. V was clipped by 0 bases and J by 5 bases; unmatched bases: 10. The CDR3 protein is CASSQEVLAAGGTGELFF. Here the CDR3 DNA reads TGTGCCAGCAGCCAAGAGGTCCTGGCAGCGGGGGGAACCGGGGAGCTGTTTTTT.

The chain combines TRBV28 with TRBJ1-5, with D perhaps matching TRBD1 (5 bases). Germline CDR1 is MDHEN and CDR2 is SYDVKM. This CDR3 is 15 amino acids long. Trimming stripped 6 bases from V and 4 bases from J, with 16 bases between. The CDR3 region is CASSHRGVQNQPQHF. Written as DNA, the CDR3 is TGTGCCAGCAGCCACCGGGGGGTCCAAAATCAGCCCCAGCATTTT.

This rearrangement joins TRBV6-5 to TRBJ1-2; D gene ambiguous. CDR3 length: 14 residues. Trimming cost V 2 bases and J 4 bases, with 11 bases left between them. Germline V gene data show CDR1 as MNHEY and CDR2 as SVGAGI. The CDR3 coding sequence is TGTGCCAGCAGTTACCGACCCGAGGGCTATGGCTACACCTTC. It is translated as CASSYRPEGYGYTF.

The V gene is TRBV5-1, the J gene TRBJ1-4; 7 positions agree with TRBD1. The length of the CDR3 is 17 residues. J gave up 6 bases and V 4 bases, and 15 bases lay outside the gene matches. CDR1 and CDR2 (germline): SGHRS, YFSETQ. CDR3 in amino acids: CASSKTSGRGRYEKLFF. The CDR3 DNA is TGCGCCAGCAGCAAAACCTCTGGTAGGGGGCGATATGAAAAACTGTTTTTT.

About this clone itself: One junction end disagrees with the germline gene, perhaps due to a read error. The V and J genes are TRBV5-1 and TRBJ2-1, with a weak D call TRBD2 (6 bases). Germline V gene sequence: CDR1 SGHRS, CDR2 YFSETQ. The CDR3 length is 13 residues. The CDR3 coding sequence is TGTGCCAGCAGCGCGGGACCGCTGAATGAGCAGTTCTTC. This translates into CASSAGPLNEQFF.

The genes are TRBV6-5 and TRBJ1-5; a weak D match, TRBD1 (5 bases). CDR1 is MNHEY and CDR2 is SVGAGI in the germline V gene. The CDR3 spans 15 residues. V lost 7 bases and J lost 0, with 13 bases in between. The CDR3 is CASTRARDSNQPQHF. The DNA for the CDR3 is TGTGCCAGCACCAGGGCAAGGGATAGCAATCAGCCCCAGCATTTT.

The V gene is TRBV29-1, the J gene TRBJ1-6; TRBD1 matches at 8 bases. The CDR3 length is 13 residues. J lost 7 bases, V lost 4 bases, and 3 bases had no gene match. Germline CDR1 and CDR2: SQVTM and ANQGSEA. CDR3 sequence: CSVGGTGNSPLHF. CDR3 coding DNA: TGCAGCGTTGGAGGGACAGGAAATTCACCCCTCCACTTT.

The chain carries TRBV7-7 and TRBJ2-1, with TRBD1 identical over 9 bases. The V gene's germline CDR1 is SSHAT and CDR2 FNYEAQ (reference sequence). V shed 8 bases and J 10 bases; nucleotides not matched to a gene: 12. The CDR3 is made up of 14 amino acids. DNA of the CDR3: TGTGCCAGCGCCCCGGGACAGGGAACCCTGGAGCAGTTCTTC. Residues: CASAPGQGTLEQFF.

This chain uses TRBV7-2 with TRBJ1-2, with 9 bases fitting TRBD1. From germline, CDR1 is SGHTA and CDR2 FQGNSA. The CDR3 runs 15 residues. The V gene end was trimmed by 4 bases and the J gene end by 0 bases; junction bases not matched to a gene: 3. CDR3 loop: CASSYRDRANYGYTF. The CDR3 coding sequence is TGTGCCAGCAGCTATAGGGACAGGGCTAACTATGGCTACACCTTC.

This clone was picked up a small number of times. In DNA form, the CDR3 reads TGTGCCAGCAGCTTGGTACCAGATCAGCCCCAGCATTTT. Amino acids: CASSLVPDQPQHF. This rearrangement joins TRBV5-5 to TRBJ1-5; D ambiguous. The CDR3 loop spans 13 amino acids. Trimming removed 0 bases at V and 5 bases at J, with 6 bases between. Germline assignment: CDR1 SGHKS and CDR2 YYEKEE (reference sequence).